A selection of T cell receptor beta chains follows, all from one sample in a study of blood T cell repertoires in COVID-19. TCRdb keeps only in-frame clones here, not all; method: immunoSEQ multiplex PCR. The sample lists under 350,000 clones, approximately 87% occurring once. The sequenced sample was peripheral blood. These TCRs come from a man in his fifties or sixties who had recovered from COVID-19. CDR3s include the opening cysteine and the closing phenylalanine or tryptophan. A D gene is named only where the DNA matches it firmly. The size entry is marked missing in some rows and otherwise reads once, few, many or a size class.

clone_size	v_call	j_call	d_call	cdr3_length	cdr3_aa	cdr3_nt
-	TRBV19	TRBJ2-7	TRBD2	14	CASSFTSGSYEQYF	TGTGCCAGTAGCTTTACTAGCGGGAGCTACGAGCAGTACTTC
once	TRBV19	TRBJ1-5	-	17	CASSPTPWGLGNQPQHF	TGTGCCAGTAGTCCAACCCCGTGGGGGCTGGGCAATCAGCCCCAGCATTTT
few	TRBV10-3	TRBJ1-3	TRBD1	15	CAIRGRDSSGNTIYF	TGTGCCATCAGAGGCAGGGACAGCTCTGGAAACACCATATATTTT
-	TRBV21-1	TRBJ2-2	-	15	CASSTLAGPTGELFF	TGTGCCAGCAGCACCCTAGCGGGGCCTACCGGGGAGCTGTTTTTT
-	TRBV18	TRBJ1-6	TRBD1	14	CASRSGQGFSPLHF	TGTGCCAGCCGTTCGGGACAGGGATTTTCACCCCTCCACTTT
once	TRBV7-9	TRBJ2-7	TRBD1	15	CASTPQGGGFYEQYF	TGTGCCAGCACCCCACAGGGGGGCGGATTTTACGAGCAGTACTTC
once	TRBV2	TRBJ1-2	TRBD1	14	CARGQGSVGYGYTF	TGTGCCAGGGGACAGGGCTCTGTCGGATATGGCTACACCTTC
few	TRBV19	TRBJ2-7	-	14	CASSIYSSIYEQYF	TGTGCCAGTAGTATATACTCCTCAATATACGAGCAGTACTTC
-	TRBV28	TRBJ1-2	-	12	CASSLGVGGYTF	TGTGCCAGCAGTTTAGGAGTGGGTGGCTACACCTTC
once	TRBV5-5	TRBJ2-1	TRBD2	20	CASSLGFGSRLAGGHNEQFF	TGTGCCAGCAGCTTGGGTTTTGGCAGCCGACTAGCGGGAGGGCACAATGAGCAGTTCTTC
-	TRBV27	TRBJ1-2	-	16	CASSLSTSGQNSGYTF	TGTGCCAGCAGTTTATCGACCTCGGGACAAAATTCGGGTTACACCTTC
once	TRBV30	TRBJ2-7	-	13	CAWSINSAYEQYF	TGTGCCTGGAGTATTAACAGTGCCTACGAGCAGTACTTC
once	TRBV6-1	TRBJ2-3	-	18	CASSEFGQGTSLPDTQYF	TGTGCCAGCAGTGAATTTGGACAGGGGACTAGTTTGCCAGATACGCAGTATTTT
-	TRBV11-2	TRBJ1-3	-	15	CASSTGQLSGNTIYF	TGTGCCAGCAGTACCGGACAGCTCTCTGGAAACACCATATATTTT
-	TRBV9	TRBJ1-1	TRBD1	14	CASSVATGGTEAFF	TGTGCCAGCAGCGTAGCTACAGGGGGCACTGAAGCTTTCTTT
-	TRBV19	TRBJ2-5	-	13	CASSPGSQETQYF	TGTGCCAGTAGTCCGGGGTCCCAAGAGACCCAGTACTTC
-	TRBV7-9	TRBJ1-1	-	14	CASSPPQLNTEAFF	TGTGCCAGCAGCCCCCCGCAGTTGAACACTGAAGCTTTCTTT
-	TRBV5-5	TRBJ1-3	-	16	CASSVGTLLSGNTIYF	TGTGCCAGCAGCGTAGGGACACTACTTTCTGGAAACACCATATATTTT
few	TRBV30	TRBJ2-7	TRBD1	14	CAWIGRDREYEQYF	TGTGCCTGGATTGGCCGGGACAGGGAGTACGAGCAGTACTTC
-	TRBV5-6	TRBJ1-2	TRBD1	14	CASTTPGQGYGYTF	TGTGCCAGCACGACCCCTGGACAGGGTTATGGCTACACCTTC
few	TRBV5-6	TRBJ2-5	-	15	CASSVRTGLGETQYF	TGTGCCAGCAGCGTACGGACTGGGCTCGGAGAGACCCAGTACTTC
-	TRBV7-9	TRBJ1-6	TRBD1	15	CASSPGTGGGSPLHF	TGTGCCAGCAGCCCCGGGACAGGGGGCGGTTCACCCCTCCACTTT
-	TRBV5-1	TRBJ1-6	TRBD1	15	CASSLVQGDNSPLHF	TGCGCCAGCAGCTTGGTACAGGGGGATAATTCACCCCTCCACTTT
-	TRBV29-1	TRBJ1-1	TRBD1	15	CSVKTRQGISTEAFF	TGCAGCGTTAAAACCCGACAGGGGATCAGCACTGAAGCTTTCTTT
-	TRBV5-1	TRBJ1-5	-	14	CASSLDGGNQPQHF	TGCGCCAGCAGCTTGGACGGGGGGAATCAGCCCCAGCATTTT
many	TRBV5-1	TRBJ1-2	-	15	CASSLVGRGPDLLTF	TGCGCCAGCAGCTTGGTGGGCAGGGGTCCGGATCTGCTCACCTTC
-	TRBV3-1/TRBV3-2	TRBJ1-3	TRBD1	20	CASSQDIQFGDRRTGNTIYF	TGTGCCAGCAGCCAAGATATCCAATTCGGGGACAGACGAACTGGAAACACCATATATTTT
-	TRBV18	TRBJ2-3	-	15	CASSPISGGTDTQYF	TGTGCCAGCTCACCCATCAGCGGAGGCACAGATACGCAGTATTTT
-	TRBV2	TRBJ2-5	TRBD2	15	CASRATSGGQETQYF	TGTGCCAGCAGAGCGACTAGCGGGGGGCAAGAGACCCAGTACTTC
-	TRBV7-9	TRBJ1-2	-	15	CASSLSSGVLNGYTF	TGTGCCAGCAGCTTGAGCTCAGGGGTTTTGAATGGCTACACCTTC
-	TRBV6-1	TRBJ1-5	-	13	CASSSGRNQPQHF	TGTGCCAGCAGCTCCGGGAGGAATCAGCCCCAGCATTTT
few	TRBV18	TRBJ2-2	TRBD2	17	CASSPLAGAKGPGELFF	TGTGCCAGCTCCCCTTTAGCGGGAGCCAAAGGACCCGGGGAGCTGTTTTTT
-	TRBV28	TRBJ2-7	-	14	CASSRRGVSYEQYF	TGTGCCAGCAGCCGGAGAGGTGTTTCCTACGAGCAGTACTTC
-	TRBV5-1	TRBJ2-1	TRBD2	14	CASSGRDFYNEQFF	TGCGCCAGCAGCGGGAGGGACTTCTACAATGAGCAGTTCTTC
once	TRBV24-1	TRBJ1-2	-	11	CATSAGYGYTF	TGTGCCACCAGTGCAGGCTATGGCTACACCTTC
-	TRBV28	TRBJ1-5	-	15	CASSPRGGSNQPQHF	TGTGCCAGCAGCCCGAGGGGGGGCAGCAATCAGCCCCAGCATTTT
-	TRBV19	TRBJ2-3	TRBD1	14	CASSTATGLDTQYF	TGTGCCAGTAGTACGGCGACAGGGTTAGATACGCAGTATTTT
-	TRBV11-2	TRBJ2-7	-	16	CASSLSGPIPRGEQYF	TGTGCCAGCAGCTTATCGGGCCCGATTCCCAGGGGAGAGCAGTACTTC
-	TRBV9	TRBJ2-1	TRBD2	15	CASSVGTSGVNEQFF	TGTGCCAGCAGCGTCGGGACTAGCGGAGTCAATGAGCAGTTCTTC